Listed below are T cell receptor beta chains from one sample, sequenced in a study of shared clonotypes between healthy human individuals. The data were produced by immunoSEQ multiplex PCR, yet TCRdb's version contains in-frame clones alone and is incomplete. The sample carries roughly 2.5 million clones, around nine tenths recorded once. Specimen: naive CD4+ T cells sorted from blood. These receptors originate from a man between 18 and 29 years old in good health. Each CDR3 is given with its conserved first and last residue. The D gene is left open where the match is weak. Where a row states a size, it is once, few, many or the class of an expanded clone; other rows omit it.

16,TRBD1,-,TRBJ1-3,TRBV9,TGTGCCAGCAGCCCCCGGACAGGGGGAAATGGAAACACCATATATTTT,CASSPRTGGNGNTIYF
15,TRBD1,-,TRBJ2-1,TRBV7-6,TGTGCCAGCAGCCCGAGGGGGCCCTCCAGGGGTGAGCAGTTCTTC,CASSPRGPSRGEQFF
16,-,-,TRBJ1-5,TRBV7-8,TGTGCCAGCAGCCCGCCGGGACGGTTTCGCAATCAGCCCCAGCATTTT,CASSPPGRFRNQPQHF
14,-,-,TRBJ2-7,TRBV11-2,TGTGCCAGCAGCGTTACGGACAACTCCTACGAGCAGTACTTC,CASSVTDNSYEQYF
14,-,-,TRBJ1-2,TRBV6-1,TGTGCCAGCAGTGAAAGGGCAGGAAAACATGGCTACACCTTC,CASSERAGKHGYTF
12,-,-,TRBJ1-4,TRBV30,TGTGCCTGGAGTATCGTGGGTGAAAAACTGTTTTTT,CAWSIVGEKLFF
15,TRBD1,-,TRBJ1-2,TRBV6-6,TGTGCCAGCAGTACACCCGACAGGGGATCTCGCGGCTACACCTTC,CASSTPDRGSRGYTF
11,-,once,TRBJ2-7,TRBV20-1,TGCAGTGCTACGCGGTCCTACGAGCAGTACTTC,CSATRSYEQYF
15,TRBD2,-,TRBJ2-5,TRBV5-1,TGCGCCAGCAGCGGGATAGCGGGAACGCAAGAGACCCAGTACTTC,CASSGIAGTQETQYF
15,TRBD1,-,TRBJ2-5,TRBV27,TGTGCCAGCAGTTCAGGCCCAGGGGGTAAGGAGACCCAGTACTTC,CASSSGPGGKETQYF
14,TRBD2,-,TRBJ2-7,TRBV6-6,TGTGCCAGCAGATCCGGGACTAGCAGCTACGAGCAGTACTTC,CASRSGTSSYEQYF
17,-,-,TRBJ1-4,TRBV28,TGTGCCAGCAGTTTAGAAACCCTCCTAGCAACTAATGAAAAACTGTTTTTT,CASSLETLLATNEKLFF
14,-,-,TRBJ2-7,TRBV19,TGTGCCACCTCGAAGACGGGGACACCCTACGAGCAGTACTTC,CATSKTGTPYEQYF
16,-,-,TRBJ1-4,TRBV6-5,TGTGCCAGCAGTTATCTCCGGGACATCACTAATGAAAAACTGTTTTTT,CASSYLRDITNEKLFF
18,TRBD1,-,TRBJ1-4,TRBV19,TGTGCCAGTAGTATTTGGACAGGCCGCCCACCAACTAATGAAAAACTGTTTTTT,CASSIWTGRPPTNEKLFF
13,-,-,TRBJ1-2,TRBV5-1,TGCGCCAGCAGCTCGGACAGATTCTATGGCTACACCTTC,CASSSDRFYGYTF
14,TRBD1,-,TRBJ1-6,TRBV5-1,TGCGCCAGCAGCTTGGAGACAGGGGATTCACCCCTCCACTTT,CASSLETGDSPLHF
15,-,once,TRBJ2-7,TRBV5-6,TGTGCCAGCAGCTTGGGGCTAGCTATAAAGTACGAGCAGTACTTC,CASSLGLAIKYEQYF
15,-,-,TRBJ1-4,TRBV4-3,TGCGCCAGCAGCCAAGATTGGGGGGCTACTGAAAAACTGTTTTTT,CASSQDWGATEKLFF
15,-,-,TRBJ1-6,TRBV9,TGTGCCAGCAGCGTAGAGCCAGGGCTAAATTCACCCCTCCACTTT,CASSVEPGLNSPLHF
15,-,-,TRBJ1-2,TRBV28,TGTGCCAGCAGCTCCCGGTGGGACGGCGACTATGGCTACACCTTC,CASSSRWDGDYGYTF
16,TRBD2,-,TRBJ2-3,TRBV4-1,TGCGCCAGCAGCCAAGAATCCGCGGGGGGGCTTGATACGCAGTATTTT,CASSQESAGGLDTQYF
16,TRBD2,-,TRBJ2-2,TRBV5-6,TGTGCCAGCAGCCCGGGACTAGCAGAGCCCACCGGGGAGCTGTTTTTT,CASSPGLAEPTGELFF
17,TRBD2,-,TRBJ2-7,TRBV19,TGTGCCAGTAGTCCCAATCTTCCGGGACTAGCGGGACTCGAGCAGTACTTC,CASSPNLPGLAGLEQYF
16,-,once,TRBJ1-2,TRBV23-1,TGCGCCAGCAGTCAGTCTACCGGGACCGCGCAGGTAGGCTACACCTTC,CASSQSTGTAQVGYTF
13,TRBD1,-,TRBJ2-1,TRBV6-4,TGTGCCAGCAGTCGTACAGGGGTCGGTGAGCAGTTCTTC,CASSRTGVGEQFF
15,-,-,TRBJ2-5,TRBV28,TGTGCCAGCGGTGCAGGGACAAGAGGGAGGGAGACCCAGTACTTC,CASGAGTRGRETQYF
16,-,-,TRBJ2-3,TRBV5-1,TGCGCCAGCAGCCCCCCTAACGAGCGGGGCACAGATACGCAGTATTTT,CASSPPNERGTDTQYF
15,-,once,TRBJ1-5,TRBV2,TGTGCCAGCACCCTATTCGGGGCAAGCAATCAGCCCCAGCATTTT,CASTLFGASNQPQHF
14,TRBD1,-,TRBJ1-5,TRBV19,TGTGCCAGTAGTAAGGACAGGGTAAATCAGCCCCAGCATTTT,CASSKDRVNQPQHF
14,TRBD2,-,TRBJ2-3,TRBV5-1,TGCGCCAGCAGCTTGCCTAGCGGGGCCGATACGCAGTATTTT,CASSLPSGADTQYF
16,TRBD2,-,TRBJ2-3,TRBV11-2,TGTGCCAGCAGCTTCGGACTAGCGGGGAAGACAGATACGCAGTATTTT,CASSFGLAGKTDTQYF
15,TRBD2,-,TRBJ2-1,TRBV4-1,TGCGCCAGCAGCCCCTTAGCGGGAACTTACAATGAGCAGTTCTTC,CASSPLAGTYNEQFF
17,TRBD1,-,TRBJ2-1,TRBV28,TGTGCCAGCAGTTTACCACGGACAGGGGAAAAGCGGAATGAGCAGTTCTTC,CASSLPRTGEKRNEQFF
13,TRBD2,-,TRBJ2-7,TRBV29-1,TGCAGCGTTAGACTAGCGGGAGCCTACGAGCAGTACTTC,CSVRLAGAYEQYF
14,TRBD1,-,TRBJ2-3,TRBV29-1,TGCAGCGCTGGGACAGGGTCTAGCACAGATACGCAGTATTTT,CSAGTGSSTDTQYF
16,TRBD1,once,TRBJ2-7,TRBV29-1,TGCAGCGTTGAAGACCTAAGGGACAGGGGGATTGGCGAGCAGTACTTC,CSVEDLRDRGIGEQYF
13,-,-,TRBJ1-1,TRBV27,TGTGCCAGCAGTTTTCGGCTGAACACTGAAGCTTTCTTT,CASSFRLNTEAFF
15,TRBD1,-,TRBJ2-3,TRBV6-5,TGTGCCAGCAGTCAGGGACAGGGTTATAGAGATACGCAGTATTTT,CASSQGQGYRDTQYF
14,TRBD1,-,TRBJ1-2,TRBV18,TGTGCCAGCTCACCGTCCGGGACAGGGGATGGCTACACCTTC,CASSPSGTGDGYTF
14,-,-,TRBJ1-4,TRBV7-2,TGTGCCAGCAGCTTTCTGGGTCCAGATGAAAAACTGTTTTTT,CASSFLGPDEKLFF
14,-,-,TRBJ2-7,TRBV6-5,TGTGCCAGCAGTTACTCAAGGGGACCCTACGAGCAGTACTTC,CASSYSRGPYEQYF
14,-,-,TRBJ2-7,TRBV4-3,TGCGCCAGCAGCGGAGCTACCGGACCCTACGAGCAGTACTTC,CASSGATGPYEQYF
13,-,-,TRBJ2-6,TRBV5-5,TGTGCCAGCAGCCTACCCGAGGCCAACGTCCTGACTTTC,CASSLPEANVLTF
11,-,-,TRBJ2-1,TRBV6-1,TGTGCCAGCAGTGAAGCTAGGGTTCAGTTCTTC,CASSEARVQFF
14,-,-,TRBJ1-2,TRBV7-2,TGTGCCAGCAGCTCCCAATCCGGGAGCTATGGCTACACCTTC,CASSSQSGSYGYTF
14,-,-,TRBJ1-1,TRBV5-1,TGCGCCAGCAGCTTCGACCTGGGGAACACTGAAGCTTTCTTT,CASSFDLGNTEAFF
17,-,once,TRBJ2-2,TRBV2,TGTGCCAGCAGTCCCCTGGGGGGCGGGAGAGGGTCCGGGGAGCTGTTTTTT,CASSPLGGGRGSGELFF
13,TRBD1,-,TRBJ1-3,TRBV29-1,TGCAGCGTTGGCGACAGGGGGGGAAACACCATATATTTT,CSVGDRGGNTIYF
11,-,-,TRBJ2-2,TRBV19,TGTGCCAGTAGTATAGTAGGCGAGCTGTTTTTT,CASSIVGELFF
16,TRBD2,-,TRBJ2-5,TRBV15,TGTGCCACCAGCAGACCGCAGCGGGGGCAGGTAGAGACCCAGTACTTC,CATSRPQRGQVETQYF